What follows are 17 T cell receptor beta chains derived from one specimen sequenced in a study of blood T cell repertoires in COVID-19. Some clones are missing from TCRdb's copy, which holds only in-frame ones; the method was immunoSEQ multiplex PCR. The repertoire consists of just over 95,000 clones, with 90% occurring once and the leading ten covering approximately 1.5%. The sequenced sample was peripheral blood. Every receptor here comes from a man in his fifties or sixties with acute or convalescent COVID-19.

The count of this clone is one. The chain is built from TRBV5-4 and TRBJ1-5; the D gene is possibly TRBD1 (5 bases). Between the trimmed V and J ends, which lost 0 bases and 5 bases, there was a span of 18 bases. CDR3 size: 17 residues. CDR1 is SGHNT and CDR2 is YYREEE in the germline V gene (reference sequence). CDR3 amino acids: CASSLDGTRAGHQPQHF. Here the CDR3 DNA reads TGTGCCAGCAGCTTGGATGGTACAAGGGCAGGGCATCAGCCCCAGCATTTT. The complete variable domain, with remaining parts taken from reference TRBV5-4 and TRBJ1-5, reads ETGVTQSPTHLIKTRGQQVTLRCSSQSGHNTVSWYQQALGQGPQFIFQYYREEENGRGNFPPRFSGLQFPNYSSELNVNALELDDSALYLCASSLDGTRAGHQPQHFGDGTRLSIL.

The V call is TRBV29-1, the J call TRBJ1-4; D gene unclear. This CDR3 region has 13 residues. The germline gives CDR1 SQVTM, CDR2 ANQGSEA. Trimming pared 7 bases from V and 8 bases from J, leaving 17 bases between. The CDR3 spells CSAVLGSGEKLFF. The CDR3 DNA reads TGCAGCGCCGTACTTGGGAGTGGCGAAAAACTGTTTTTT.

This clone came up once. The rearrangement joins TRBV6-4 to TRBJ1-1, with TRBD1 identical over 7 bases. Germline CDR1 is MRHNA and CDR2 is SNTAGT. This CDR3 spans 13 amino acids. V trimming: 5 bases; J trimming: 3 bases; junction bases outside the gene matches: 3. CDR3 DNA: TGTGCCAGCAGTTCCACAGGGGACACTGAAGCTTTCTTT. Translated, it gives CASSSTGDTEAFF.

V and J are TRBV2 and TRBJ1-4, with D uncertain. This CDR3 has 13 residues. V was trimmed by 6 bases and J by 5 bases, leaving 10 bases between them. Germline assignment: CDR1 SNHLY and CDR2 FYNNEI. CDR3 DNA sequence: TGTGCCAGCAGGCAGGAGGGCAATGAAAAACTGTTTTTT. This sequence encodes CASRQEGNEKLFF.

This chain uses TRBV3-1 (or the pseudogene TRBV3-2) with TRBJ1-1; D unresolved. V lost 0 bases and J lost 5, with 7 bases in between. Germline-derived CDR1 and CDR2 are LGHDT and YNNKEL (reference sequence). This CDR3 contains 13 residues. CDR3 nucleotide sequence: TGTGCCAGCAGCCAAGAGGTACTGACTGAAGCTTTCTTT. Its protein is CASSQEVLTEAFF.

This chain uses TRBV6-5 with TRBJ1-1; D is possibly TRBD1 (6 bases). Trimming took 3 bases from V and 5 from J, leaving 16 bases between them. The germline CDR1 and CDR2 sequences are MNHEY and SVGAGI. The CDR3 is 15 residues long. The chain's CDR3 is CASSYRGRGRTEAFF. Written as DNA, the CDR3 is TGTGCCAGCAGTTATCGCGGCAGGGGAAGGACTGAAGCTTTCTTT.

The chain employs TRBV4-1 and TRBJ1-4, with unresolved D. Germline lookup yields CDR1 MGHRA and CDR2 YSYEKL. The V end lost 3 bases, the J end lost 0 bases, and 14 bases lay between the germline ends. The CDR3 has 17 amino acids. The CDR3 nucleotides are TGCGCCAGCAGCCAGTCCGCGAGCGGTTCAACTAATGAAAAACTGTTTTTT. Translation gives CASSQSASGSTNEKLFF.

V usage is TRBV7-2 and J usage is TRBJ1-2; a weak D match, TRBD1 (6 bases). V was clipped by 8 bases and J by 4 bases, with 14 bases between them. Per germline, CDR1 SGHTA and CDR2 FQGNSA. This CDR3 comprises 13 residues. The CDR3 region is CASLARGSYGYTF. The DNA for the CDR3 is TGTGCCAGCTTGGCCAGGGGAAGCTATGGCTACACCTTC.

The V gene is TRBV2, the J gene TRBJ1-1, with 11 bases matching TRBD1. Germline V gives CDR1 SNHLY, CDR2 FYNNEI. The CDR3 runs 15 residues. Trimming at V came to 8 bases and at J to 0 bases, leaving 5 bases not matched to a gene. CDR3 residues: CASEGTGGMNTEAFF. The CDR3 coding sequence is TGTGCCAGCGAAGGGACAGGGGGGATGAACACTGAAGCTTTCTTT.

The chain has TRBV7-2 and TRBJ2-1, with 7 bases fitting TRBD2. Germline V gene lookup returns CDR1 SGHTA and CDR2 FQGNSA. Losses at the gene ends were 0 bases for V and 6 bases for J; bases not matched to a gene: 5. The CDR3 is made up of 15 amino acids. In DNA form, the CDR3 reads TGTGCCAGCAGCTTAGCGGGGGGGAAACTCAATGAGCAGTTCTTC. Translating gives CASSLAGGKLNEQFF.

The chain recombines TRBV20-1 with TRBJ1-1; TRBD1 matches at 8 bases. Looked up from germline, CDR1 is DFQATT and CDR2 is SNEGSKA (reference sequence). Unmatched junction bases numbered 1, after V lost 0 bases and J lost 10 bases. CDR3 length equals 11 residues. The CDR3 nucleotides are TGCAGTGCTAGAGAACAGGGGGTAGCTTTCTTT. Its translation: CSAREQGVAFF.

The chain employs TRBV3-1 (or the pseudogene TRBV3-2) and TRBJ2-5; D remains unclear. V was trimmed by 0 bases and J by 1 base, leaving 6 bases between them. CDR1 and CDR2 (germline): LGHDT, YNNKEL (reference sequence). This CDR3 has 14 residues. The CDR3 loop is CASSQEWAQETQYF. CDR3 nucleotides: TGTGCCAGCAGCCAAGAGTGGGCCCAAGAGACCCAGTACTTC.

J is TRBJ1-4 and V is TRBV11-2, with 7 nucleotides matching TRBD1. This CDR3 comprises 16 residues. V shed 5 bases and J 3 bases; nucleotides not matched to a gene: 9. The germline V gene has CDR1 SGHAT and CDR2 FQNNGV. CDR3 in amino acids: CASSPQPTGANEKLFF. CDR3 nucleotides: TGTGCCAGCAGCCCCCAACCCACAGGGGCTAATGAAAAACTGTTTTTT.

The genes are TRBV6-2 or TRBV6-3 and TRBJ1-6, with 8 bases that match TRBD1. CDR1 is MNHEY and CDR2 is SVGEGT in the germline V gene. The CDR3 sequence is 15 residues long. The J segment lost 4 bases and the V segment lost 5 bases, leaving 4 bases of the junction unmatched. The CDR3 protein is CASSLGTGYNSPLHF. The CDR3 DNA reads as TGTGCCAGCAGTCTCGGGACAGGATATAATTCACCCCTCCACTTT.

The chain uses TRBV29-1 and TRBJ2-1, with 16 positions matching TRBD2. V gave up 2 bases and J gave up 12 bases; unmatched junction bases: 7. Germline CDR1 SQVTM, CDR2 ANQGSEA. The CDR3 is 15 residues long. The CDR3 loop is CSVEPPGLAGGPQFF. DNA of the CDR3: TGCAGCGTTGAACCGCCGGGACTAGCGGGGGGGCCGCAGTTCTTC.

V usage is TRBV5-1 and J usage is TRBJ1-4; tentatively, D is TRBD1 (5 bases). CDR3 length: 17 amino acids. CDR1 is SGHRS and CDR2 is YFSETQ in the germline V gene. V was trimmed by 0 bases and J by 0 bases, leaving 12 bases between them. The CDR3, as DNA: TGCGCCAGCAGCTTGGAGGGAGGGACGGCAACTAATGAAAAACTGTTTTTT. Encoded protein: CASSLEGGTATNEKLFF.

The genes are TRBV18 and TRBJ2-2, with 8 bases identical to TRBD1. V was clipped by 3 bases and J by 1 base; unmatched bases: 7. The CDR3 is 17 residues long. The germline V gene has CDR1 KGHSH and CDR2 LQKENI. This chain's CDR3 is CASSPAGGTGNTGELFF. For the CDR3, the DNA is TGTGCCAGCTCACCGGCTGGCGGGACAGGGAACACCGGGGAGCTGTTTTTT.